These 26 T cell receptor beta chains share one sample of origin, sequenced in a study of blood T cell repertoires in COVID-19. Data came from immunoSEQ multiplex PCR; TCRdb stores just in-frame clones and leaves some out. The sample lists roughly 200,000 clones, just under 80% occurring once. Sequencing was done on a sample of peripheral blood. Source of these receptors: a woman older than 75 with active or convalescent COVID-19.

This rearrangement joins TRBV28 to TRBJ2-4; no clear D. This CDR3 is built from 14 residues. CDR1 MDHEN and CDR2 SYDVKM come from the germline V gene. Deletions cut 2 bases from V and 4 bases from J, with 9 bases between. CDR3 loop: CASSLGQVKNIQYF. The CDR3 nucleotides are TGTGCCAGCAGTTTAGGTCAGGTTAAAAACATTCAGTACTTC.

In its sample, this clone was seen once. This rearrangement joins TRBV6-4 to TRBJ1-2, with unresolved D. The CDR3 is made up of 10 amino acids. Trimming left V 8 bases short and J 8 bases short, with 9 bases between. Germline assignment: CDR1 MRHNA and CDR2 SNTAGT. For the CDR3, the DNA is TGTGCCAGCCCAAACGGGGGCTACACCTTC. The encoded protein is CASPNGGYTF.

The chain is built from TRBV5-1 and TRBJ1-1, with unresolved D. The V and J ends lost 0 bases and 2 bases respectively, with 11 bases between them. Germline CDR1 SGHRS, CDR2 YFSETQ. CDR3 length: 15 residues. CDR3 coding DNA: TGCGCCAGCAGCTTGGCCTGGCAGGCAAACACTGAAGCTTTCTTT. This translates into CASSLAWQANTEAFF. The complete variable domain, with remaining parts taken from reference TRBV5-1 and TRBJ1-1, reads KAGVTQTPRYLIKTRGQQVTLSCSPISGHRSVSWYQQTPGQGLQFLFEYFSETQRNKGNFPGRFSGRQFSNSRSEMNVSTLELGDSALYLCASSLAWQANTEAFFGQGTRLTVV.

Only one count was recorded for this clone. The chain carries TRBV5-1 and TRBJ1-2; 11 positions agree with TRBD1. CDR1 and CDR2 from the germline V gene are SGHRS and YFSETQ. The CDR3 covers 16 residues. The V gene end was trimmed by 4 bases and the J gene end by 3 bases; junction bases not matched to a gene: 8. CDR3 loop: CASSRGDRGEDYGYTF. CDR3 nucleotides: TGCGCCAGCAGCAGAGGGGACAGGGGGGAGGACTATGGCTACACCTTC.

This chain joins TRBV6-5 and TRBJ2-1; 7 nucleotides line up with TRBD1. Trimming took 6 bases from V and 7 from J; bases not matched to a gene: 12. CDR1 and CDR2 (germline): MNHEY, SVGAGI. This CDR3 comprises 15 residues. The CDR3 here is CASSQQGTIGNEQFF. DNA for the CDR3: TGTGCCAGCAGCCAACAGGGGACAATAGGTAATGAGCAGTTCTTC.

J is TRBJ1-2 and V is TRBV6-2 or TRBV6-3; unclear D gene. The CDR3 length is 13 residues. Looked up from germline, CDR1 is MNHEY and CDR2 is SVGEGT. The V end was cut by 6 bases, the J end by 4 bases, with 12 bases between. The CDR3 DNA follows: TGTGCCAGCAGCCTGGACGGACTCTATGGCTACACCTTC. The encoded protein is CASSLDGLYGYTF.

The rearrangement links TRBV7-2 to TRBJ2-3; 11 bases align to TRBD2. Germline values: CDR1 SGHTA, CDR2 FQGNSA. V lost 5 bases, J lost 2 bases, and 9 bases stayed unmatched. The CDR3 spans 17 residues. CDR3 in amino acids: CASSRLAGGVTTDTQYF. The CDR3 region has the DNA TGTGCCAGCAGCCGCCTAGCGGGGGGTGTTACCACAGATACGCAGTATTTT. Full variable domain (rest looked up from reference TRBV7-2 and TRBJ2-3): GAGVSQSPSNKVTEKGKDVELRCDPISGHTALYWYRQSLGQGLEFLIYFQGNSAPDKSGLPSDRFSAERTGGSVSTLTIQRTQQEDSAVYLCASSRLAGGVTTDTQYFGPGTRLTVL.

This rearrangement joins TRBV29-1 to TRBJ1-1; D may be TRBD1 (5 bases). The CDR3 has 12 amino acids. CDR1 is SQVTM, CDR2 ANQGSEA, per germline. V gave up 5 bases and J gave up 8 bases, with 15 bases separating them. The CDR3 DNA is TGCAGCGTTTGGGGCACCACAGCCGAAGCTTTCTTT. Its protein product is CSVWGTTAEAFF.

V and J are TRBV28 and TRBJ1-2, with a tentative D call TRBD1 (6 bases). The V end was cut by 6 bases, the J end by 3 bases, with 14 bases between. Germline lookup yields CDR1 MDHEN and CDR2 SYDVKM. The CDR3 length is 14 residues. The CDR3 is CASSPGGTHYGYTF. For the CDR3, the DNA is TGTGCCAGCAGCCCGGGTGGGACACACTATGGCTACACCTTC.

This chain links TRBV12-3 or TRBV12-4 with TRBJ1-2; 8 bases fit TRBD1. V lost 5 bases to trimming and J lost 6 bases; unmatched junction nucleotides: 5. The CDR3 has 13 amino acids. The CDR3 bases are TGTGCCAGCAGTACGACAGGGGCGGATGGCTACACCTTC. As protein: CASSTTGADGYTF.

This chain links TRBV4-1 with TRBJ1-2, with 7 bases lining up with TRBD1. Per germline, CDR1 MGHRA and CDR2 YSYEKL. After removal of 3 bases from V and 7 bases from J, the junction contained 5 bases not matched to a gene. The CDR3 length is 13 residues. The DNA of the CDR3 is TGCGCCAGCAGCCATACAGGGGTTGGTGGCTACACCTTC. Translated: CASSHTGVGGYTF.

The chain links TRBV5-1 to TRBJ1-4; 7 bases align to TRBD1. The germline CDR1 and CDR2 sequences are SGHRS and YFSETQ. V shed 1 base, J shed 4 bases, and the junction held 1 base outside the gene matches. The CDR3 contains 14 residues. For the CDR3, the DNA is TGCGCCAGCAGCTTGACAGGGGTTAATGAAAAACTGTTTTTT. Translating gives CASSLTGVNEKLFF.

The V gene is TRBV24-1, the J gene TRBJ1-1; 7 bases fit TRBD1. The trim removed 11 bases at V and 0 bases at J, leaving 2 bases unmatched. The CDR3 runs to 12 residues. The V gene's germline CDR1 is KGHDR and CDR2 SFDVKD. The CDR3 DNA is TGTGCCATGACAGGGATGAACACTGAAGCTTTCTTT. Amino acids: CAMTGMNTEAFF.

This clone has only a few counts. This chain connects TRBV3-1 (or the pseudogene TRBV3-2) to TRBJ2-7; TRBD1 agrees at 10 bases. This CDR3 region has 14 residues. Germline CDR1 LGHDT, CDR2 YNNKEL (reference sequence). V shed 4 bases and J 2 bases; nucleotides not matched to a gene: 2. As DNA, the CDR3 is TGTGCCAGCAGCCTCGGGACAGGGGCCTACGAGCAGTACTTC. This codes for CASSLGTGAYEQYF.

This chain joins TRBV28 and TRBJ1-2, with TRBD1 as a possible D gene (5 bases). The CDR3 spans 14 residues. V gave up 5 bases and J gave up 7 bases, with 17 bases separating them. Germline CDR1 MDHEN, CDR2 SYDVKM. CDR3 sequence (DNA): TGTGCCAGCAGTGGGACCGCCGGCGGGGTTGGCTACACCTTC. This codes for CASSGTAGGVGYTF.

Points on this clone: The junction departs from germline at one end; a sequencing error may be responsible. This chain uses TRBV30 with TRBJ2-3, with D perhaps TRBD2 (7 bases). This CDR3 spans 14 amino acids. Germline lookup yields CDR1 GTSNPN and CDR2 SVGIG (reference sequence). CDR3 amino acids: CAWSRGRVTGTQYF. For the CDR3, the DNA is TGTGCCTGGAGTAGGGGGAGGGTAACAGGTACGCAGTATTTT. The variable domain in full, completed from reference TRBV30 and TRBJ2-3, reads SQTIHQWPATLVQPVGSPLSLECTVEGTSNPNLYWYRQAAGRGLQLLFYSVGIGQISSEVPQNLSASRPQDRQFILSSKKLLLSDSGFYLCAWSRGRVTGTQYFGPGTRLTVL.

CDR3 in amino acids: CASSLRGSYEQYF. The CDR3 DNA reads TGTGCCAGCAGCTTGCGGGGCTCCTACGAGCAGTACTTC. This chain connects TRBV5-4 to TRBJ2-7, with a tentative D call TRBD2 (5 bases). With 1 base removed from V and 0 bases from J, the gap between germline ends came to 5 bases. The CDR3 length is 13 residues. The germline CDR1 and CDR2 sequences are SGHNT and YYREEE (reference sequence). Drawing the rest from reference TRBV5-4 and TRBJ2-7, the complete variable domain is ETGVTQSPTHLIKTRGQQVTLRCSSQSGHNTVSWYQQALGQGPQFIFQYYREEENGRGNFPPRFSGLQFPNYSSELNVNALELDDSALYLCASSLRGSYEQYFGPGTRLTVT.

The rearrangement uses TRBV19 and TRBJ1-4, with D possibly matching TRBD1 (6 bases). V gave up 4 bases and J gave up 8 bases, with 8 bases separating them. CDR1 and CDR2 from the germline V gene are LNHDA and SQIVND (reference sequence). This CDR3 is built from 12 residues. CDR3 amino acids: CASSTRGEKLFF. CDR3 coding DNA: TGTGCCAGTAGTACAAGGGGGGAAAAACTGTTTTTT. The full variable domain, in which reference TRBV19 and TRBJ1-4 provide the parts outside the CDR3, is DGGITQSPKYLFRKEGQNVTLSCEQNLNHDAMYWYRQDPGQGLRLIYYSQIVNDFQKGDIAEGYSVSREKKESFPLTVTSAQKNPTAFYLCASSTRGEKLFFGSGTQLSVL.

The rearrangement links TRBV5-6 to TRBJ1-1, with D perhaps matching TRBD1 (5 bases). CDR3 length: 15 amino acids. Trimming shortened V by 1 base and J by 11 bases, and 21 bases separated the two germline ends. Germline CDR1 SGHDT, CDR2 YYEEEE. CDR3 nucleotide sequence: TGTGCCAGCAGCTTGTACGATGGAGGGGACGGAGGGGCTTTCTTT. This encodes CASSLYDGGDGGAFF.

The genes are TRBV28 and TRBJ1-4; D is ambiguous. The CDR3 totals 14 residues. CDR1 and CDR2 (germline): MDHEN, SYDVKM. V was trimmed by 6 bases and J by 5 bases, leaving 13 bases between them. CDR3 coding DNA: TGTGCCAGCAGGCGCTTTCTAACGAATGAAAAACTGTTTTTT. It codes for CASRRFLTNEKLFF.

The CDR3 DNA sequence: TGTGCCAGCTCAGAAACGTTGCAGGGACTAACGAACACTGAAGCTTTCTTT. Its translation is CASSETLQGLTNTEAFF. The genes are TRBV18 and TRBJ1-1, with D possibly matching TRBD1 (5 bases). Between the trimmed V and J ends, which lost 5 bases and 1 base, there was a span of 20 bases. CDR1 KGHSH and CDR2 LQKENI come from the germline V gene. The CDR3 length is 17 residues. Complete variable domain (other parts from reference TRBV18 and TRBJ1-1): NAGVMQNPRHLVRRRGQEARLRCSPMKGHSHVYWYRQLPEEGLKFMVYLQKENIIDESGMPKERFSAEFPKEGPSILRIQQVVRGDSAAYFCASSETLQGLTNTEAFFGQGTRLTVV.

The rearrangement uses TRBV19 and TRBJ1-5; the D gene is possibly TRBD1 (6 bases). Trimming took 4 bases from V and 7 from J, leaving 17 bases between them. The CDR3 spans 15 residues. Germline V CDR1 and CDR2: LNHDA, SQIVND (reference sequence). The CDR3 coding sequence is TGTGCCAGTAGTAAAAACAGGGCCATTTTGCAGCCCCAGCATTTT. Translation gives CASSKNRAILQPQHF.

The rearrangement links TRBV5-1 to TRBJ1-1, with D hard to call. CDR3 length: 14 residues. V dropped 4 bases and J dropped 5 bases, with 15 bases sitting between them. The V gene's germline CDR1 is SGHRS and CDR2 YFSETQ. The CDR3 here is CASSARTSETEAFF. The CDR3, as DNA: TGCGCCAGCAGCGCCCGGACTTCCGAAACTGAAGCTTTCTTT. The entire variable domain, with the rest obtained from reference TRBV5-1 and TRBJ1-1, is as follows: KAGVTQTPRYLIKTRGQQVTLSCSPISGHRSVSWYQQTPGQGLQFLFEYFSETQRNKGNFPGRFSGRQFSNSRSEMNVSTLELGDSALYLCASSARTSETEAFFGQGTRLTVV.

This clone was found once. J is TRBJ1-6 and V is TRBV28; D might be TRBD1 (6 bases). V lost 6 bases and J lost 8, with 20 bases in between. The CDR3 has 16 residues. CDR1 MDHEN and CDR2 SYDVKM come from the germline V gene. CDR3 nucleotides: TGTGCCAGCAGGCGCACCCACAGGGTTTGGGATTCACCCCTCCACTTT. The encoded protein is CASRRTHRVWDSPLHF.

This clone was counted between two and nine times. The genes are TRBV7-2 and TRBJ1-5; D gene unclear. Germline V gives CDR1 SGHTA, CDR2 FQGNSA. The CDR3 consists of 13 residues. V lost 5 bases, J lost 7 bases, and 12 bases lay in between. The CDR3 nucleotides are TGTGCCAGCAGCGCCCAGGCTGGGCAGCCCCAGCATTTT. It encodes CASSAQAGQPQHF.

The chain has TRBV18 and TRBJ2-2; 10 nucleotides align to TRBD1. Looked up from germline, CDR1 is KGHSH and CDR2 is LQKENI. Trimming at V came to 2 bases and at J to 4 bases, leaving 10 bases not matched to a gene. This CDR3 is built from 18 residues. CDR3 DNA: TGTGCCAGCTCACCAATTGTTGCCGGACAGGGGGTCACCGGGGAGCTGTTTTTT. Translated: CASSPIVAGQGVTGELFF.